The rows below give T cell receptor beta chains drawn from one sample of a study. TCRdb recomputed calls from the reads with MiXCR, one row per CDR3 protein. The sample shows about 15,000 distinct CDR3 sequences, about 35% of them seen only once. Sequenced material: blood. These receptors were obtained from a human donor. Each CDR3 is given with its conserved first and last residue. Fields, in order: V gene, D gene, CDR3 length, clone size, J gene, CDR3 DNA, CDR3 protein. A D gene is named only where the DNA matches it firmly. The size entry is marked missing in some rows and otherwise reads once, few, many or a size class.

>TRBV28|NA|16|medium-sized|TRBJ2-1
TGTGCCAGCAGTTTACAACCCAGGGGCGTGCGGAATGAGCAGTTCTTC
CASSLQPRGVRNEQFF
>TRBV30|NA|11|hyperexpanded|TRBJ1-1
TGTGCCTGGAGTGATGGAGGGGAAGCTTTCTTT
CAWSDGGEAFF
>TRBV4-3|NA|14|medium-sized|TRBJ1-1
TGCGCCAGCAGCCAAACGCGCTGGAACACTGAAGCTTTCTTT
CASSQTRWNTEAFF
>TRBV18|NA|16|medium-sized|TRBJ1-1
TGTGCCAGCTCACCAAACCAAGGGCGGGCGAACACTGAAGCTTTCTTT
CASSPNQGRANTEAFF
>TRBV4-1|NA|14|NA|TRBJ1-1
TGCGCCAGCAGCCAAGGAACAGGCCGGGCTGAAGCTTTCTTT
CASSQGTGRAEAFF
>TRBV14|NA|17|many|TRBJ2-2
TGTGCCAGCAGCCAAGCGGGTCTAGTCTACTCGACCGGGGAGCTGTTTTTT
CASSQAGLVYSTGELFF
>TRBV18|TRBD2|16|NA|TRBJ2-7
TGTGCCAGCTCACCTGGGACTAGCGGGAGCTCCTACGAGCAGTACTTC
CASSPGTSGSSYEQYF
>TRBV20-1|TRBD1|12|few|TRBJ1-6
TGCAGTGCTTCTCTCAGGGGGATGGCCCTCCACTTT
CSASLRGMALHF
>TRBV30|TRBD2|14|many|TRBJ2-1
TGTGCCTGGAGTGTAACGGGAGGTGGGAATGAGCAGTTCTTC
CAWSVTGGGNEQFF
>TRBV29-1|TRBD2|17|many|TRBJ2-3
TGCAGCGTTGTTGGTCTAGCGGCCCCGAGGGGCACAGATACGCAGTATTTT
CSVVGLAAPRGTDTQYF
>TRBV15|NA|8|NA|TRBJ1-5
TGTAGCAATCAGCCCCAGCATTTT
CSNQPQHF
>TRBV29-1|NA|14|many|TRBJ2-2
TGCAGCGCTGGACGGGCTCTTAGCGCCGGGGAGCTGTTTTTT
CSAGRALSAGELFF
>TRBV4-2|TRBD2|15|few|TRBJ2-5
TGTGCCAGCAGCCAAGTTCCGGGAGGCTGGGAGACCCAGTACTTC
CASSQVPGGWETQYF
>TRBV29-1|NA|14|many|TRBJ1-2
TGCAGCGTCACATCGGAACAGGTTAACTATGGCTACACCTTC
CSVTSEQVNYGYTF
>TRBV4-3|NA|15|many|TRBJ2-3
TGCGCCAGCAGCCAAGAAAACGGTAAATCAGCTATACGGTATTTT
CASSQENGKSAIRYF
>TRBV5-1|NA|13|NA|TRBJ1-1
TGCGCCAGCAGTTTTGAGGGGCTCACTGAAGCTTTCTTT
CASSFEGLTEAFF
>TRBV6-2/TRBV6-3|TRBD1|14|few|TRBJ1-5
TGTGCCAGCAGTTCAGGACAGGGAAATCAGCCCCAGCATTTT
CASSSGQGNQPQHF
>TRBV29-1|TRBD2|16|many|TRBJ2-1
TGCAGCGTTGAGCTACTAGCGGGAGTTCGGGTGAATGAGCAGTTCTTC
CSVELLAGVRVNEQFF
>TRBV20-1|NA|14|many|TRBJ1-5
TGCAGTGCTAGAGAGGGGCAGAAAGGGCAGCCCCAGCATTTT
CSAREGQKGQPQHF
>TRBV29-1|NA|14|many|TRBJ2-5
TGCAGCGTTGATCAGGGGGGAGCAGCCGGGACCCAGTACTTC
CSVDQGGAAGTQYF